The clone carrying this TCR beta chain appeared a few times. Antigen: not known. This record belongs to a study of PD-1 blockade in mismatch repair-deficient tumors. The wider study: Patients had about 13 mismatch repair-deficient cancer types and were previously treated and progressing.

All patients were mismatch repair deficient, assessed by either PCR or immunohistochemistry. TCRs were sequenced from a few patients responding to pembrolizumab. Only in-frame clones appear in the TCRdb table, and some are missing; sequencing was by immunoSEQ multiplex PCR. The data show around 10,000 clones, with more than 70% seen just once and about 0.97% held by the top ten. Whole-study findings and limits: Tumor-resident clones, often absent from pretreatment blood, expanded after pembrolizumab and then contracted.

Germline V lookup: CDR1 SQVTM, CDR2 ANQGSEA. The CDR3 is 14 amino acids. The junction had 7 bases not matched to a gene; V was cut back by 3 bases and J by 2 bases. The specimen was PBMCs, collected 46 to 48 weeks after starting pembrolizumab. The J gene is TRBJ2-7, the V gene TRBV29-1, with 7 positions matching TRBD1. This clonotype originated in an adult with mismatch repair-deficient cancer. The CDR3 reads CSVENPDRPYEQYF. The CDR3 bases are TGCAGCGTTGAGAATCCGGACAGGCCCTACGAGCAGTACTTC.